This T cell receptor beta chain was recorded in a study of cytomegalovirus exposure and HLA in healthy donors. The CDR3 extends over 13 amino acids. V lost 0 bases to trimming and J lost 4 bases, with 5 bases between them. Germline CDR1 is SGDLS and CDR2 is YYNGEE. Primers for the PCR totalled 60 Vbeta and 13 Jbeta. Only in-frame clones appear in the TCRdb table, and some are missing; sequencing was by immunoSEQ multiplex PCR. The sample lists 95,000 to 110,000 clones, around two thirds occurring once. The sequence was obtained from a woman aged 45-59 years in good health and CMV-seronegative. Source material: PBMCs. The rearrangement uses TRBV9 and TRBJ2-1; the D is unclear. The CDR3 sequence: CASSVADYNEQFF. In nucleotides, the CDR3 is TGTGCCAGCAGCGTAGCAGATTACAATGAGCAGTTCTTC.